These T cell receptor beta chains were read from a single sample in a study of cytomegalovirus exposure and HLA in healthy donors. Assay: immunoSEQ multiplex PCR; the TCRdb copy retains only in-frame clones and omits some. The repertoire holds 100,000 to 150,000 clones, with around 80% as singletons. Material: PBMCs. These receptors were taken from a female donor in good health and CMV-seronegative. CDR3s include the opening cysteine and the closing phenylalanine or tryptophan. D genes are given only for firm matches. A clone size is listed for some rows: how often the clone was seen (once, few, many), or a class if it is expanded.

size,J,D,V,CDR3,DNA
.,TRBJ2-1,TRBD2,TRBV6-4,CASSPKSGANEQFF,TGTGCCAGCAGTCCCAAAAGCGGGGCCAATGAGCAGTTCTTC
.,TRBJ2-5,TRBD2,TRBV29-1,CSLTPGGGETQYF,TGCAGCCTAACCCCGGGGGGAGGGGAGACCCAGTACTTC
.,TRBJ2-2,TRBD2,TRBV5-1,CASSLAGGDFGELFF,TGCGCCAGCAGCTTAGCGGGGGGAGATTTCGGGGAGCTGTTTTTT
few,TRBJ1-3,.,TRBV7-9,CASSFSTGPVGNTIYF,TGTGCCAGCAGCTTCAGTACAGGCCCCGTGGGAAACACCATATATTTT
.,TRBJ2-7,TRBD1,TRBV6-1,CASSTGDYEQYF,TGTGCCAGCAGTACAGGGGACTACGAGCAGTACTTC
.,TRBJ2-5,TRBD2,TRBV7-2,CASSSPLTSGRAWETQYF,TGTGCCAGCAGCTCCCCTTTAACTAGCGGGAGGGCCTGGGAGACCCAGTACTTC
.,TRBJ2-7,.,TRBV7-8,CASSPGYEQYF,TGTGCCAGCAGCCCGGGATACGAGCAGTACTTC
.,TRBJ2-5,.,TRBV18,CASSLYFQETQYF,TGTGCCAGCTCACTCTACTTCCAAGAGACCCAGTACTTC
once,TRBJ2-7,TRBD1,TRBV5-5,CASSWKTGGVREQYF,TGTGCCAGCAGCTGGAAGACAGGGGGAGTACGCGAGCAGTACTTC
.,TRBJ1-4,.,TRBV6-1,CASSEQGGEKLFF,TGTGCCAGCAGTGAACAGGGAGGCGAAAAACTGTTTTTT
.,TRBJ2-5,.,TRBV5-6,CASSSRNQGKKTQYF,TGTGCCAGCAGCTCCCGAAATCAGGGTAAGAAGACCCAGTACTTC
.,TRBJ1-4,TRBD1,TRBV6-1,CASSNRGSGEKLFF,TGTGCCAGCAGTAACAGGGGATCGGGTGAAAAACTGTTTTTT
.,TRBJ1-1,.,TRBV6-6,CASSYQSMRTEAFF,TGTGCCAGCAGTTACCAGTCCATGAGGACTGAAGCTTTCTTT
.,TRBJ2-5,TRBD1,TRBV6-5,CASSSSGTGKTQYF,TGTGCCAGCAGCTCGTCTGGGACAGGGAAGACCCAGTACTTC
once,TRBJ2-7,TRBD2,TRBV30,CAWSVAGLGGDEQYF,TGTGCCTGGAGTGTCGCAGGACTAGGTGGGGACGAGCAGTACTTC
.,TRBJ1-1,.,TRBV4-1,CASSQAGFNRRAFF,TGCGCCAGCAGCCAGGCGGGTTTTAATCGCAGAGCTTTCTTT
.,TRBJ1-2,.,TRBV6-5,CASRGGGYGYTF,TGTGCCAGCAGGGGAGGTGGCTACGGCTACACCTTC
.,TRBJ2-3,.,TRBV5-4,CASSFGLATTDTQYF,TGTGCCAGCAGCTTCGGCCTAGCCACCACAGATACGCAGTATTTT
.,TRBJ1-2,.,TRBV7-8,CASSPSGVASGYTF,TGTGCCAGCAGCCCTAGTGGTGTGGCTTCGGGCTACACCTTC
once,TRBJ1-6,.,TRBV29-1,CSVQGSRDSPLHF,TGCAGCGTACAGGGAAGTAGGGACTCACCCCTCCACTTT
.,TRBJ2-2,.,TRBV5-1,CASSLHRSNTGELFF,TGCGCCAGCAGCTTGCACAGATCGAACACCGGGGAGCTGTTTTTT
.,TRBJ1-1,.,TRBV19,CASSTTSWAEAFF,TGTGCCAGTAGTACTACTTCCTGGGCCGAAGCTTTCTTT
.,TRBJ1-5,.,TRBV15,CATSRGLPNQPQHF,TGTGCCACCAGCAGAGGGCTCCCAAATCAGCCCCAGCATTTT
.,TRBJ2-7,TRBD1,TRBV18,CASSPGQGIEQYF,TGTGCCAGCTCACCAGGACAGGGGATCGAGCAGTACTTC
.,TRBJ2-7,.,TRBV27,CASSPRGRGYEQYF,TGTGCCAGCAGTCCCCGCGGGCGAGGCTACGAGCAGTACTTC
.,TRBJ1-1,.,TRBV7-9,CASSLGGMNTEAFF,TGTGCCAGCAGCTTGGGGGGAATGAACACTGAAGCTTTCTTT
.,TRBJ2-2,TRBD2,TRBV9,CASSVSGLITGELFF,TGTGCCAGCAGCGTATCGGGACTAATAACCGGGGAGCTGTTTTTT
.,TRBJ2-1,TRBD2,TRBV7-3,CASSLQAAGVRNEQFF,TGTGCCAGCAGCTTACAGGCGGCGGGAGTGAGGAATGAGCAGTTCTTC
.,TRBJ2-7,TRBD1,TRBV5-1,CASSLVVGTGDYEQYF,TGCGCCAGCAGCTTGGTCGTGGGGACAGGGGACTACGAGCAGTACTTC
few,TRBJ1-1,.,TRBV5-1,CASSYGLGGTEAFF,TGCGCCAGCAGCTACGGCCTGGGGGGCACTGAAGCTTTCTTT
.,TRBJ2-1,TRBD2,TRBV6-1,CASSVAGFSYNEQFF,TGTGCCAGCAGCGTAGCGGGCTTCTCCTACAATGAGCAGTTCTTC
few,TRBJ2-3,.,TRBV7-3,CASSFQEADTQYF,TGTGCCAGCAGCTTCCAGGAGGCAGATACGCAGTATTTT
once,TRBJ2-3,.,TRBV19,CASRLSGGGTDTQYF,TGTGCCAGTAGACTATCGGGGGGCGGCACAGATACGCAGTATTTT
.,TRBJ2-3,TRBD2,TRBV9,CASSPGLAGASDTQYF,TGTGCCAGCAGCCCGGGACTAGCGGGAGCGTCAGATACGCAGTATTTT
.,TRBJ2-3,TRBD2,TRBV5-1,CASSLVGSGGGDTQYF,TGCGCCAGCAGCTTGGTGGGTAGCGGGGGCGGAGATACGCAGTATTTT
.,TRBJ2-7,TRBD1,TRBV9,CASSASTGGAEQYF,TGTGCCAGCAGCGCATCAACAGGGGGCGCCGAGCAGTACTTC
.,TRBJ1-1,TRBD1,TRBV7-9,CASSSSTGGWTEAFF,TGTGCCAGCAGCTCTTCAACAGGGGGATGGACTGAAGCTTTCTTT
once,TRBJ1-1,.,TRBV7-8,CASSLVRGRNTEAFF,TGTGCCAGCAGCTTAGTCCGCGGCAGGAACACTGAAGCTTTCTTT
.,TRBJ1-2,TRBD1,TRBV7-9,CSSSLGQGYGYTF,TGTTCCAGCAGCCTGGGACAGGGCTATGGCTACACCTTC
once,TRBJ1-6,TRBD1,TRBV7-2,CASSLTGSNSPLHF,TGTGCCAGCAGCTTGACAGGGAGTAATTCACCCCTCCACTTT
.,TRBJ1-1,.,TRBV11-2,CASSFGRSADTEAFF,TGTGCCAGCAGCTTTGGGAGGTCGGCGGACACTGAAGCTTTCTTT
few,TRBJ1-2,TRBD1,TRBV7-9,CASSLGQRDGYTF,TGTGCCAGCAGCTTGGGACAGAGGGATGGCTACACCTTC
once,TRBJ2-7,TRBD2,TRBV19,CASSLEAGAYEQYF,TGTGCCAGTAGTCTCGAAGCGGGAGCCTACGAGCAGTACTTC
.,TRBJ2-5,.,TRBV5-1,CASSLRGETQYF,TGCGCCAGCAGCTTACGAGGGGAGACCCAGTACTTC
.,TRBJ2-2,TRBD2,TRBV5-1,CASSLTSGGAYTGELFF,TGCGCCAGCAGCTTAACCAGCGGGGGGGCTTACACCGGGGAGCTGTTTTTT
.,TRBJ2-1,.,TRBV5-1,CASSLQGGNEQFF,TGCGCCAGCAGCTTGCAGGGGGGTAATGAGCAGTTCTTC
once,TRBJ2-4,TRBD1,TRBV6-1,CASVQGAPKNIQYF,TGTGCCAGTGTGCAGGGGGCACCCAAAAACATTCAGTACTTC
.,TRBJ1-5,.,TRBV5-8,CASSLWEGSNQPQHF,TGTGCCAGCAGCTTGTGGGAGGGCAGTAATCAGCCCCAGCATTTT
.,TRBJ2-5,TRBD2,TRBV7-9,CASSLLAGLQETQYF,TGTGCCAGCAGCTTACTAGCGGGACTCCAAGAGACCCAGTACTTC
few,TRBJ2-1,.,TRBV10-3,CAISDISRTPSYNEQFF,TGTGCCATCAGTGATATTAGTAGGACACCCTCCTACAATGAGCAGTTCTTC
.,TRBJ2-7,TRBD1,TRBV6-6,CASRFDRGEQYF,TGTGCCAGCAGATTCGACAGGGGCGAGCAGTACTTC
.,TRBJ1-5,TRBD1,TRBV6-1,CASSKGADNQPQHF,TGTGCCAGCAGTAAGGGGGCTGACAATCAGCCCCAGCATTTT
.,TRBJ2-7,.,TRBV30,CAWSRRPGYEQYF,TGTGCCTGGAGTCGCCGTCCAGGATACGAGCAGTACTTC
.,TRBJ2-7,TRBD2,TRBV7-8,CASSSRGPRLAGPAYEQYF,TGTGCCAGCAGCTCTAGGGGCCCTCGACTAGCGGGGCCTGCCTACGAGCAGTACTTC
.,TRBJ2-3,.,TRBV28,CASWSSGVGLGDTQYF,TGTGCCAGCTGGTCTTCTGGTGTGGGGCTGGGGGATACGCAGTATTTT